These 6 T cell receptor beta chains share one sample of origin, sequenced in a study of OX40 agonist ivuxolimab in advanced cancers. Libraries were prepared by immunoSEQ multiplex PCR; TCRdb keeps only in-frame clonotypes and omits some of them. The repertoire holds fewer than 35,000 clones, with around 90% as singletons. This material consisted of CD4+ or CD8+ T cells sorted from blood, taken in a trial of the OX40 agonist ivuxolimab. These receptors came from an adult with an advanced solid tumor such as melanoma, head and neck, liver or kidney cancer.

The rearrangement joins TRBV2 to TRBJ1-2; 8 bases map to TRBD1. CDR1 and CDR2 from the germline V gene are SNHLY and FYNNEI. V shed 2 bases and J 5 bases; nucleotides not matched to a gene: 4. The CDR3 spans 14 residues. The CDR3 loop is CASSETGQGYGYTF. CDR3 nucleotides: TGTGCCAGCAGTGAAACTGGACAGGGATATGGCTACACCTTC.

V and J are TRBV30 and TRBJ1-5; 7 bases line up with TRBD1. The CDR3 runs to 15 residues. V gave up 2 bases and J gave up 4 bases; unmatched junction bases: 8. Germline CDR1 and CDR2: GTSNPN and SVGIG (reference sequence). The CDR3 loop is CAWSSGTADNQPQHF. The CDR3 DNA is TGTGCCTGGAGTTCCGGGACAGCAGATAATCAGCCCCAGCATTTT.

V is TRBV18 and J is TRBJ2-3, with D unclear. Germline V gives CDR1 KGHSH, CDR2 LQKENI. The CDR3 totals 16 residues. The germline V and J ends were trimmed by 4 bases and 4 bases, with 18 bases remaining between them. The CDR3 DNA reads TGTGCCAGCTCACTAGATAGCAGCCTTTCCTCAGATACGCAGTATTTT. As protein: CASSLDSSLSSDTQYF. Drawing the rest from reference TRBV18 and TRBJ2-3, the complete variable domain is NAGVMQNPRHLVRRRGQEARLRCSPMKGHSHVYWYRQLPEEGLKFMVYLQKENIIDESGMPKERFSAEFPKEGPSILRIQQVVRGDSAAYFCASSLDSSLSSDTQYFGPGTRLTVL.

The genes are TRBV18 and TRBJ2-3; D possibly corresponds to TRBD1 (6 bases). Germline CDR1 KGHSH, CDR2 LQKENI. This CDR3 region has 18 residues. The ends were cut back, 3 bases at V and 2 bases at J, with 21 bases in the middle. Here the CDR3 reads CASSPMIQGPTTTDTQYF. CDR3 nucleotides: TGTGCCAGCTCACCCATGATACAGGGACCAACAACCACAGATACGCAGTATTTT.

The chain couples TRBV5-6 to TRBJ2-1; no clear D gene. The CDR3 extends over 16 amino acids. V was shortened by 4 bases and J by 0 bases, with 14 bases between the two germline ends. Germline values: CDR1 SGHDT, CDR2 YYEEEE. This chain's CDR3 is CASSPYDWSSYNEQFF. The CDR3 DNA sequence: TGTGCCAGCAGCCCCTATGACTGGAGCTCCTACAATGAGCAGTTCTTC.

Note on this clone: Additional DNA sequences in this sample encode the identical CDR3. The chain has TRBV6-1 and TRBJ2-7, with 7 bases that match TRBD1. J lost 1 base, V lost 2 bases, and 2 bases had no gene match. CDR1 MNHNS and CDR2 SASEGT come from the germline V gene. The CDR3 runs to 14 residues. The CDR3 protein is CASSEMDRSYEQYF. The CDR3 coding sequence is TGTGCCAGCAGTGAAATGGACAGGTCCTACGAGCAGTACTTC.